The next 20 T cell receptor beta chains were all read from a single sample in a study of molecular identifiers for immune sequencing clone quantification. TCRdb re-called the PCR reads through MiXCR, storing one row per CDR3 protein. The sample contains roughly 90,000 distinct CDR3 sequences, around 25% of which appear only once. The sequenced material came from naive CD8+ T cells from blood, with Jurkat cell RNA spiked in. Documented subset: FACS-sorted CD8+CD4-CCR7+CD45RA+ naive T cells. These receptors were taken from a human donor in good health. Some libraries in this study had Jurkat cell RNA spiked in.

Worth noting for this clonotype: A clone one base away is much larger, so this may be a read error. The J gene is TRBJ2-3, the V gene TRBV7-2; the match to TRBD2 covers 13 bases. CDR1 SGHTA and CDR2 FQGNSA come from the germline V gene. This CDR3 has 15 residues. In DNA form, the CDR3 reads TGTGCCGGCAGCCCCGGGACTAGCGGGGCAGATACGCAGTATTTT. This encodes CAGSPGTSGADTQYF.

This clonotype was picked up a small number of times. V gene TRBV4-3 combines with J gene TRBJ2-3; 11 bases map to TRBD2. This CDR3 comprises 18 residues. CDR1 is LGHNA, CDR2 YSLEER, per germline. J was trimmed by 0 bases and V by 4 bases; bases with no gene match: 9. CDR3 sequence reads: CASSPLAGGPGSTDTQYF. The CDR3 DNA reads as TGCGCCAGCAGCCCCCTAGCGGGGGGACCCGGTAGCACAGATACGCAGTATTTT.

Concerning this clonotype itself: Since a much larger clone is just one base distant, this may be a read error. The chain recombines TRBV19 with TRBJ2-7; D is undetermined. From germline, CDR1 is LNHDA and CDR2 SQIVND (reference sequence). The CDR3 extends over 13 amino acids. CDR3 sequence: CASSYQARYVQYF. CDR3 sequence (DNA): TGTGCCAGTAGTTACCAGGCCCGTTACGTGCAGTACTTC.

There are a few counts of this clonotype. The chain is built from TRBV2 and TRBJ1-5, with D possibly TRBD1 on 5 matching bases. This CDR3 region has 15 residues. The germline CDR1 and CDR2 sequences are SNHLY and FYNNEI. V was trimmed by 3 bases and J by 2 bases, leaving 11 bases between them. CDR3 residues: CASSDVGPGNQPQHF. The CDR3, as DNA: TGTGCCAGCAGTGATGTGGGGCCCGGCAATCAGCCCCAGCATTTT.

V usage is TRBV19 and J usage is TRBJ1-5; 8 bases are shared with TRBD1. V lost 5 bases, J lost 1 base, and 7 bases stayed unmatched. Germline V CDR1 and CDR2: LNHDA, SQIVND (reference sequence). CDR3 length: 16 amino acids. The CDR3 nucleotides read TGTGCCAGTAGTTTCTCAACAGGGGGGAGCAATCAGCCCCAGCATTTT. Its translation: CASSFSTGGSNQPQHF. The variable domain in full, completed from reference TRBV19 and TRBJ1-5, reads DGGITQSPKYLFRKEGQNVTLSCEQNLNHDAMYWYRQDPGQGLRLIYYSQIVNDFQKGDIAEGYSVSREKKESFPLTVTSAQKNPTAFYLCASSFSTGGSNQPQHFGDGTRLSIL.

Many counts were recorded for this clonotype. The rearrangement joins TRBV9 to TRBJ2-2; D possibly corresponds to TRBD2 (5 bases). V was trimmed by 0 bases and J by 5 bases, leaving 8 bases between them. Germline CDR1 and CDR2: SGDLS and YYNGEE. The CDR3 spans 14 residues. CDR3 region: CASSVVEGTGELFF. The DNA for the CDR3 is TGTGCCAGCAGCGTAGTAGAGGGAACCGGGGAGCTGTTTTTT.

The gene calls are TRBV7-9 and TRBJ2-7; D is ambiguous. Germline V gives CDR1 SEHNR, CDR2 FQNEAQ (reference sequence). The germline V and J ends were trimmed by 4 bases and 3 bases, with 10 bases remaining between them. This CDR3 is 13 amino acids long. The CDR3 nucleotides read TGTGCCAGCAGCTCTCCTCAGGACTACGAGCAGTACTTC. Its translation: CASSSPQDYEQYF.

Worth noting for this clonotype: One base away lies a much larger clone, so this may be a sequencing read error. The genes are TRBV20-1 and TRBJ1-1; D gene uncertain. The V gene's germline CDR1 is DFQATT and CDR2 SNEGSKA (reference sequence). CDR3 length equals 13 residues. Trimming removed 3 bases at V and 6 bases at J, with 14 bases between. CDR3 coding DNA: TGCAGTGCTAGCGTCTACAGAGGCTCTGAAGCTTTCTTT. Translating gives CSASVYRGSEAFF.

This clonotype came up once. With a much larger clone just one base away, this may be a read error. The chain carries TRBV28 and TRBJ2-7, with 9 nucleotides matching TRBD2. V lost 8 bases to trimming and J lost 3 bases; unmatched junction nucleotides: 8. The CDR3 has 14 amino acids. Germline assignment: CDR1 MDHEN and CDR2 SYDVKM. Here the CDR3 DNA reads TGTGCCAGCCGATTAGCGGGGGATTACTACGAGCAGTACTTC. This gives the protein CASRLAGDYYEQYF.

The chain employs TRBV2 and TRBJ2-7, with a possible D match to TRBD2 (5 bases). The CDR3 consists of 14 residues. Germline V gene lookup returns CDR1 SNHLY and CDR2 FYNNEI. V lost 1 base to trimming and J lost 0 bases, with 7 bases between them. The CDR3 DNA reads as TGTGCCAGCAGTGAAGAGGGAGTCTCCTACGAGCAGTACTTC. Translated, it gives CASSEEGVSYEQYF.

This clonotype occurred once. The junction shows a germline mismatch at one end, possibly a read error. This chain connects TRBV4-3 to TRBJ1-2, with a possible D match to TRBD1 (6 bases). Germline V gives CDR1 LGHNA, CDR2 YSLEER. CDR3 length: 18 amino acids. DNA for the CDR3: TGCGCCAGCAGCCAAGATACCAGGGGCGCAGGACGGTATAAGGGCTACGCCTTC. Translation gives CASSQDTRGAGRYKGYAF.

The chain recombines TRBV5-5 with TRBJ2-5; TRBD1 might be the D (6 bases). The ends were cut back, 3 bases at V and 2 bases at J, with 11 bases in the middle. The V gene's germline CDR1 is SGHKS and CDR2 YYEKEE (reference sequence). The CDR3 covers 14 residues. CDR3 DNA sequence: TGTGCCAGCAGCTCTGGGACACATCAAGAGACCCAGTACTTC. Translated, it gives CASSSGTHQETQYF.

This clonotype was detected a few times. V gene TRBV19 combines with J gene TRBJ2-6; D remains unclear. The CDR3 is 16 residues long. The germline V and J ends were trimmed by 7 bases and 0 bases, with 13 bases remaining between them. Germline values: CDR1 LNHDA, CDR2 SQIVND (reference sequence). CDR3 residues: CASTPLHYSGANVLTF. The DNA of the CDR3 is TGTGCCAGTACACCGCTACACTACTCTGGGGCCAACGTCCTGACTTTC.

This clonotype came up many times. The chain joins TRBV7-3 to TRBJ2-1; 9 bases map to TRBD2. CDR1 and CDR2 from the germline V gene are SGHTA and FQGTGA. The CDR3 runs to 13 residues. J was trimmed by 8 bases and V by 5 bases; bases with no gene match: 4. The CDR3 region has the DNA TGTGCCAGCAGCCTTAGCGGGAGTTATGAGCAGTTCTTC. Translation: CASSLSGSYEQFF.

This sequence joins TRBV4-1 and TRBJ2-7; 13 nucleotides agree with TRBD2. The germline V gene encodes CDR1 MGHRA and CDR2 YSYEKL. V gave up 0 bases and J gave up 4 bases; unmatched junction bases: 3. This CDR3 region has 16 residues. CDR3: CASSQELGLAGYEQYF. In DNA, the CDR3 is TGCGCCAGCAGCCAAGAATTGGGACTAGCGGGGTACGAGCAGTACTTC.

This clonotype was observed once. The rearrangement joins TRBV30 to TRBJ2-7, with D perhaps matching TRBD1 (6 bases). Germline V gene data show CDR1 as GTSNPN and CDR2 as SVGIG (reference sequence). The V and J ends lost 0 bases and 4 bases respectively, with 16 bases between them. CDR3 length: 15 amino acids. The CDR3 DNA reads as TGTGCCTGGAGTGTTCTGGGCCATAGGGGGTACGAGCAGTACTTC. Protein sequence: CAWSVLGHRGYEQYF.

V and J are TRBV28 and TRBJ2-5; maybe TRBD2 (5 bases). CDR1 and CDR2 (germline): MDHEN, SYDVKM. The CDR3 is 15 amino acids. The ends were cut back, 2 bases at V and 2 bases at J, with 12 bases in the middle. This CDR3 reads CASSLEGRPQETQYF. In DNA, the CDR3 is TGTGCCAGCAGTTTAGAGGGTAGGCCTCAAGAGACCCAGTACTTC.

Here the CDR3 DNA reads TGTGCCAGCAGTTTAAGGTTGGACACAACTAATGAAAAACTGTTTTTT. Its translation is CASSLRLDTTNEKLFF. This chain connects TRBV27 to TRBJ1-4; weak D call: TRBD1 (5 bases). V lost 2 bases to trimming and J lost 0 bases, with 10 bases between them. Germline V gene data show CDR1 as MNHEY and CDR2 as SMNVEV (reference sequence). This CDR3 has 16 residues.

The chain couples TRBV9 to TRBJ2-3; either TRBD1 or TRBD2 may fit D (5 bases each). V lost 3 bases to trimming and J lost 7 bases, with 12 bases between them. The germline V gene has CDR1 SGDLS and CDR2 YYNGEE. The CDR3 runs 13 residues. The CDR3 coding sequence is TGTGCCAGCAGCGGTGGGGGAGCAAATACGCAGTATTTT. Amino acids: CASSGGGANTQYF. The full variable domain, its missing parts supplied by reference TRBV9 and TRBJ2-3, is DSGVTQTPKHLITATGQRVTLRCSPRSGDLSVYWYQQSLDQGLQFLIQYYNGEERAKGNILERFSAQQFPDLHSELNLSSLELGDSALYFCASSGGGANTQYFGPGTRLTVL.

This clonotype was picked up many times. V is TRBV13 and J is TRBJ2-2; D remains ambiguous. This CDR3 has 11 residues. Germline CDR1 is PRHDT and CDR2 is FYEKMQ (reference sequence). V lost 9 bases and J lost 3, with 5 bases in between. In nucleotides, the CDR3 is TGTGCCAGTGCGCACACCGGGGAGCTGTTTTTT. This sequence encodes CASAHTGELFF. The entire variable domain, with the rest obtained from reference TRBV13 and TRBJ2-2, is as follows: AAGVIQSPRHLIKEKRETATLKCYPIPRHDTVYWYQQGPGQDPQFLISFYEKMQSDKGSIPDRFSAQQFSDYHSELNMSSLELGDSALYFCASAHTGELFFGEGSRLTVL.